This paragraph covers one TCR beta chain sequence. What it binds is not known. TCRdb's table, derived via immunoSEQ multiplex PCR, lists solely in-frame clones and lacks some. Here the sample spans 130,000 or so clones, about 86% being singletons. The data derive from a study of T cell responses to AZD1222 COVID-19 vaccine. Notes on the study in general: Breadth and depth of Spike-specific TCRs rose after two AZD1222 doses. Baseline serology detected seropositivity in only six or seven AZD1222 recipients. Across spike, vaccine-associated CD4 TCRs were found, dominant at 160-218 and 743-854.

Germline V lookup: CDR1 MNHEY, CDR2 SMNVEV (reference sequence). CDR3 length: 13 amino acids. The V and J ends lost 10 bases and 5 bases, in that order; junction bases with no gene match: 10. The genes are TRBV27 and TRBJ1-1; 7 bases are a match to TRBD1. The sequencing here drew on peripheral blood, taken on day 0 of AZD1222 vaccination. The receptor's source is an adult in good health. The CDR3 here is CATQTGVRTEAFF. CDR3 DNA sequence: TGTGCCACCCAAACAGGGGTCAGGACTGAAGCTTTCTTT.